The clone carrying this T cell receptor (beta chain) was seen more than once but under ten times. The data were obtained in a study of control samples from healthy donors and cancer patients. This CDR3 is built from 13 residues. Germline V gives CDR1 WNHNN, CDR2 SYGVQD (reference sequence). V lost 4 bases, J lost 5 bases, and 3 bases stayed unmatched. Clones were read by immunoSEQ multiplex PCR, and TCRdb kept only the in-frame ones, dropping some. The table has around 100,000 clones, roughly nine tenths seen once. The receptor's source is a woman in her forties or fifties in good health. The specimen sequenced was blood. The chain recombines TRBV10-1 with TRBJ1-2, with TRBD1 matching over 8 bases. The CDR3 loop is CASSGQGSYGYTF. CDR3 in DNA: TGCGCCAGCAGTGGACAGGGGTCGTATGGCTACACCTTC.